The rows below give T cell receptor beta chains drawn from one sample of a study of blood T cell repertoires in COVID-19. TCRdb's copy holds only in-frame clones and misses some; the assay was immunoSEQ multiplex PCR. The table shows more than 250,000 clones, with roughly 89% occurring only once. The specimen sequenced was PBMCs or T cells enriched from blood (not recorded which). The receptor source for this set is a woman in her 40s who had recovered from COVID-19. CDR3s include the opening cysteine and the closing phenylalanine or tryptophan. The D gene is left open where the match is weak. Not all rows give a size; the values are once, few, many and, for expanded clones, a class.

CDR3 protein	CDR3 DNA	D gene	J gene	clone size	V gene
CASSPSLLAKNIQYF	TGTGCCAGCAGTCCGAGTTTGCTAGCCAAAAACATTCAGTACTTC	NA	TRBJ2-4	NA	TRBV7-9
CASSQQGLSYEQYF	TGTGCCAGCAGTCAGCAGGGGCTCTCCTACGAGCAGTACTTC	NA	TRBJ2-7	NA	TRBV6-2/TRBV6-3
CSVGGTTPNTEAFF	TGCAGCGTTGGAGGGACAACGCCGAACACTGAAGCTTTCTTT	NA	TRBJ1-1	NA	TRBV29-1
CASNRGGSLNTEAFF	TGTGCCAGCAACCGGGGGGGGAGCTTGAACACTGAAGCTTTCTTT	NA	TRBJ1-1	NA	TRBV9
CASSINAGGARYGYTF	TGTGCCAGTAGTATAAATGCTGGGGGGGCCCGCTATGGCTACACCTTC	NA	TRBJ1-2	NA	TRBV19
CASSWTATNEKLFF	TGTGCCAGCAGCTGGACAGCAACTAATGAAAAACTGTTTTTT	NA	TRBJ1-4	many	TRBV7-9
CASSPRTDNSPLHF	TGTGCCAGCAGCCCCCGGACAGATAATTCACCCCTCCACTTT	NA	TRBJ1-6	NA	TRBV3-1/TRBV3-2
CASSHWAGGSQETQYF	TGTGCCAGCAGCCATTGGGCGGGCGGGTCCCAAGAGACCCAGTACTTC	NA	TRBJ2-5	NA	TRBV3-1/TRBV3-2
CASSWDRRDTDTQYF	TGTGCCAGCAGCTGGGACAGGAGGGACACAGATACGCAGTATTTT	TRBD1	TRBJ2-3	NA	TRBV7-9
CASRKQGRTDTQYF	TGTGCCAGCAGAAAACAGGGTCGCACAGATACGCAGTATTTT	NA	TRBJ2-3	NA	TRBV6-5
CASSQDSGGNEKLFF	TGCGCCAGCAGCCAAGATTCAGGGGGGAATGAAAAACTGTTTTTT	TRBD1	TRBJ1-4	NA	TRBV4-1
CASRTGLAGDLVQETQYF	TGTGCCAGCAGAACGGGACTAGCGGGAGATCTGGTCCAAGAGACCCAGTACTTC	TRBD2	TRBJ2-5	NA	TRBV3-1/TRBV3-2
CASGGLAGVLNIQYF	TGTGCCAGCGGGGGACTAGCGGGGGTTCTCAACATTCAGTACTTC	TRBD2	TRBJ2-4	NA	TRBV2
CATKSPGASGNTIYF	TGTGCCACCAAATCACCAGGGGCATCTGGAAACACCATATATTTT	NA	TRBJ1-3	NA	TRBV25-1
CASSLGQSNNSPLHF	TGTGCCAGCAGTTTAGGGCAGAGCAATAATTCACCCCTCCACTTT	NA	TRBJ1-6	NA	TRBV28
CASSRQGALQLDTQYF	TGTGCCAGCAGTCGACAGGGGGCGCTTCAATTGGATACGCAGTATTTT	TRBD1	TRBJ2-3	NA	TRBV7-9
CASSLNRGYTF	TGTGCCAGCAGTTTAAACAGGGGCTACACCTTC	NA	TRBJ1-2	NA	TRBV28
CASSQSLPPREKLFF	TGTGCCAGCAGCCAATCATTGCCCCCCAGGGAAAAACTGTTTTTT	NA	TRBJ1-4	NA	TRBV3-1/TRBV3-2
CASSERGQGGQETQYF	TGTGCCAGCAGTGAAAGGGGACAGGGTGGTCAAGAGACCCAGTACTTC	TRBD1	TRBJ2-5	NA	TRBV2
CATKGTSGSNEQFF	TGTGCCACCAAAGGGACTAGCGGGAGTAATGAGCAGTTCTTC	TRBD2	TRBJ2-1	once	TRBV28
CASSVEGHLGGRGPEQFF	TGTGCCAGCAGCGTAGAGGGACACCTAGGCGGACGGGGACCTGAGCAGTTCTTC	NA	TRBJ2-1	NA	TRBV9
CASSPPPGEQFF	TGCGCCAGCAGCCCTCCCCCCGGTGAGCAGTTCTTC	NA	TRBJ2-1	once	TRBV5-1
CASSIVQGANYGYTF	TGTGCCAGTAGTATAGTCCAGGGGGCTAACTATGGCTACACCTTC	TRBD1	TRBJ1-2	NA	TRBV19
CASSNLAGGPGELFF	TGTGCCAGCAGTAACCTAGCGGGAGGGCCCGGGGAGCTGTTTTTT	TRBD2	TRBJ2-2	NA	TRBV27
CASRVEETQYF	TGTGCCAGCAGGGTAGAAGAGACCCAGTACTTC	NA	TRBJ2-5	NA	TRBV2
CASSLHLGGEADTQYF	TGCGCCAGCAGCCTACACCTGGGGGGAGAAGCAGATACGCAGTATTTT	NA	TRBJ2-3	NA	TRBV4-1
CASSPGRGDTGELFF	TGTGCCAGCAGCCCCGGCAGGGGTGACACCGGGGAGCTGTTTTTT	NA	TRBJ2-2	NA	TRBV11-3